This entry describes one T cell receptor beta chain. CD45RO negativity and positive selection for CCR7 defined naive CD8 cells, a population that excluded terminally differentiated effector memory CD45RA+ cells. Each cell subset's genomic DNA was divided evenly among several immunoSEQ plates. The table came from immunoSEQ multiplex PCR; TCRdb's copy has only in-frame clones and leaves some out. Of roughly 2,000,000 clones listed, over 85% were seen once; the top ten hold 0.95% to 1.5%. The record originates from a study of shared clonotypes between healthy human individuals. The ends were cut back, 4 bases at V and 3 bases at J, with 6 bases in the middle. Germline CDR1 reads MGHDK; CDR2 reads SYGVNS. The CDR3 covers 12 residues.

The TCR sequence derives from a man aged 18 to 30 in good health. Material: naive CD8+ T cells sorted from blood. The chain links TRBV25-1 to TRBJ1-1; D remains unclear. CDR3 residues: CASSGIYTEAFF. The CDR3 region has the DNA TGTGCCAGCAGTGGCATTTACACTGAAGCTTTCTTT.